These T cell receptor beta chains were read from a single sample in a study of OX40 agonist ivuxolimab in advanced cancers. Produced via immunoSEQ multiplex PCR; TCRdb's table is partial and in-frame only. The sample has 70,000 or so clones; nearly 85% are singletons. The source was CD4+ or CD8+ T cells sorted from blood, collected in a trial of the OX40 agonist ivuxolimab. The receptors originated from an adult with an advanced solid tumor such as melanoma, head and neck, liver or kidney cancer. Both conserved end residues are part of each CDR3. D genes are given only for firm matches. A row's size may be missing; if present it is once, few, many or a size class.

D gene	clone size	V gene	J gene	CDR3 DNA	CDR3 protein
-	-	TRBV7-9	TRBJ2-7	TGTGCCAGCAGGGACATTGCACACGAGCAGTACTTC	CASRDIAHEQYF
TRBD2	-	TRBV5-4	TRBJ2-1	TGTGCCAGCAGCTTAGGGACTAGCGGGGACGATGAGCAGTTCTTC	CASSLGTSGDDEQFF
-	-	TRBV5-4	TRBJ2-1	TGTGCCAGCAGCTTGGCACTAGAACGGTACAATGAGCAGTTCTTC	CASSLALERYNEQFF
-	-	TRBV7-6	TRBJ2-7	TGTGCCAGCAGCTTCGGGGAGACGTACGAGCAGTACTTC	CASSFGETYEQYF
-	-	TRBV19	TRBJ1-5	TGTGCCAGTGTCCGGGCCCAGGACCAGCCCCAGCATTTT	CASVRAQDQPQHF
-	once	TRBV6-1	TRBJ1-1	TGTGCCAGCAGCGAAAGCGAGGAGGGCACTGAAGCTTTCTTT	CASSESEEGTEAFF
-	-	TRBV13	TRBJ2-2	TGTGCCAGCAGCTTACAAGGGGCCGGGGAGCTGTTTTTT	CASSLQGAGELFF
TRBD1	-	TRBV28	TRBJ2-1	TGTGCCAGCAGTCCTTTTTTTCGGACAGGGGTGGGCAATGAGCAGTTCTTC	CASSPFFRTGVGNEQFF
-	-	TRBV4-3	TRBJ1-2	TGCGCCAGCAGCCAAGATCTGGGGGGCCCTAACTATGGCTACACCTTC	CASSQDLGGPNYGYTF
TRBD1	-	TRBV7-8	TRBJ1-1	TGTGCCAGCAGCTTAGTTCAGGGGGCCGAAACTGAAGCTTTCTTT	CASSLVQGAETEAFF
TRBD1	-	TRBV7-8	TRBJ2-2	TGTGCCAGCAGCAAGACCGGGACAGGGGCCGGGGCCGGGGAGCTGTTTTTT	CASSKTGTGAGAGELFF
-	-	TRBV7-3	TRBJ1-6	TGTGCCAGCAGCCTTAACCCCCGGGATGTAGGTTTCAATTCACCCCTCCACTTT	CASSLNPRDVGFNSPLHF
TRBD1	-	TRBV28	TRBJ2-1	TGTGCCAGCAGTTCCGCGGGGACAGGGCGGAACAATGAGCAGTTCTTC	CASSSAGTGRNNEQFF
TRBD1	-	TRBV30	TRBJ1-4	TGTGCCTGGAGTCCCAACAGGGGGCAAGCTGAAAAACTGTTTTTT	CAWSPNRGQAEKLFF
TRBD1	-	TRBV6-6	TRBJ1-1	TGTGCCGGTGGGACAGGGGGGACTGAAGCTTTCTTT	CAGGTGGTEAFF
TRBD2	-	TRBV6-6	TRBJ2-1	TGTGCCAGCAGTCTAGCGGGAGCTCGCAATGAGCAGTTCTTC	CASSLAGARNEQFF
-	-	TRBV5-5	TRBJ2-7	TGTGCCAGCACCGGCCGAGGGATCCTCTCCTACGAGCAGTACTTC	CASTGRGILSYEQYF
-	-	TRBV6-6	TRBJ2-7	TGTGCCAGCAAAGTAAACGCATACTCCTACGAGCAGTACTTC	CASKVNAYSYEQYF
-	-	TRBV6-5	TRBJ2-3	TGTGCCAGCAACATGGCGGGGATGGGAGATACGCAGTATTTT	CASNMAGMGDTQYF
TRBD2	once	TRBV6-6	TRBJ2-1	TGTGCCAGCAGCTCCCTAGGGACTAGGGGCCGCAATGAGCAGTTCTTC	CASSSLGTRGRNEQFF
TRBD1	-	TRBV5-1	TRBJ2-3	TGCGCCAGCAGCGATAGGGACAGGGGACTCACAGATACGCAGTATTTT	CASSDRDRGLTDTQYF
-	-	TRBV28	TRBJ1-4	TGTGCCAGCAGTGGTGACAGGATAAATGAAAAACTGTTTTTT	CASSGDRINEKLFF
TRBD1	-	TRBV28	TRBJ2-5	TGTGCCAGCAGTTTAAGAGGGGGCACAGAGACCCAGTACTTC	CASSLRGGTETQYF
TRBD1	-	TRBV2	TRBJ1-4	TGTGCCAGCAGCGCTGACAGGGGAAACAGAAAACTGTTTTTT	CASSADRGNRKLFF
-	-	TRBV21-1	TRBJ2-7	TGTGCCAGCAGCGAAAAGGGTACACGGGGACTAGCGGGAGGGCATTACGAGCAGTACTTC	CASSEKGTRGLAGGHYEQYF
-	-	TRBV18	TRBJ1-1	TGTGCCAGCTCACCAGGGGCAGGGGTGAACACTGAAGCTTTCTTT	CASSPGAGVNTEAFF
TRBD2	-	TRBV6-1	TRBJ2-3	TGTGCCAGCAGTGAACCAGCGGGGGCGAGCACAGATACGCAGTATTTT	CASSEPAGASTDTQYF
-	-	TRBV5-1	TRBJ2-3	TGCGCCAGCAGCTTGTTTTCCCGAACACAGGATACGCAGTATTTT	CASSLFSRTQDTQYF
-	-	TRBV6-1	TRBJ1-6	TGTGCCAGCAGTTGGACAGATAATTCACCCCTCCACTTT	CASSWTDNSPLHF
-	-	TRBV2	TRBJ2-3	TGTGCCAGCAGTGAAGCGAACACAGCAGATACGCAGTATTTT	CASSEANTADTQYF
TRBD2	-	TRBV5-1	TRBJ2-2	TGCGCCAGCAGCTTGGTTCCCGGGGGGTCCGGGGAGCTGTTTTTT	CASSLVPGGSGELFF
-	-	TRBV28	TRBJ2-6	TGTGCCAGCAGTTCAGGGGTTCCGGATGGGGCCAACGTCCTGACTTTC	CASSSGVPDGANVLTF
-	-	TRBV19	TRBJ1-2	TGTGCCAGTAGTACGAGCGGACTCAGGGTTTTGAATGGCTACACCTTC	CASSTSGLRVLNGYTF
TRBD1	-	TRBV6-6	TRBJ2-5	TGTGCCAGCAGCCACGACAGGGTTCAAGAGACCCAGTACTTC	CASSHDRVQETQYF
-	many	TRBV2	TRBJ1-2	TGTGCCAGCAGTGAGTGGGACTATGGCTACACCTTC	CASSEWDYGYTF
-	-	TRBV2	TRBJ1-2	TGTGCCAGCAGCTTACAGGGACGGGATGGCTACACTTTC	CASSLQGRDGYTF
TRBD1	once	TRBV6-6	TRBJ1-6	TGTGCCAGCAGGACTGGACAGGGCTATAATTCACCCCTCCACTTT	CASRTGQGYNSPLHF
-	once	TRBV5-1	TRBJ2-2	TGCGCCAGCCGGGCCTCGACGAACACCGGGGAGCTGTTTTTT	CASRASTNTGELFF
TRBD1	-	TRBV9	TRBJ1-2	TGTGCCAGCAGCGCGACAGGGAACTATGGCTACACCTTC	CASSATGNYGYTF
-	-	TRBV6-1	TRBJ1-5	TGTGCCAGCAGTCCGGGGCGCAATCAGCCCCAGCATTTT	CASSPGRNQPQHF
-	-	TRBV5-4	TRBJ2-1	TGTGCCAGCAGCCCCCGGGACCCTCTATCTAATGAGCAGTTCTTC	CASSPRDPLSNEQFF